The rows below give T cell receptor beta chains drawn from one sample of a study of CD8+CD57+ T cells in acquired aplastic anemia. MiXCR was run by TCRdb on the reads, yielding one entry per CDR3 protein. Here the sample spans around 430,000 distinct CDR3 sequences, around 33% being singletons. Sequenced sample: sorted CD4+, CD8+, or CD8+CD57+ T cells (not recorded which) from PBMCs. The receptor source for this set is a human donor with aplastic anemia. CDR3s include the opening cysteine and the closing phenylalanine or tryptophan. Clone size appears in some rows only: once, few, many, or a class for an expanded clone.

>few|TRBV6-1|TRBJ2-7
CASTLGRTSGGYEQYF
>many|TRBV2|TRBJ2-1
CANTRDRRSDEQFF
>-|TRBV10-3|TRBJ2-7
CAWREKGLAYEQYF
>-|TRBV5-1|TRBJ2-5
CASRNTGGTQETQYF
>once|TRBV7-9|TRBJ2-3
CASGGTGTDTQYF
>-|TRBV10-3|TRBJ2-3
CAIRGGQTSTDTQYF
>few|TRBV20-1|TRBJ1-5
CSAGGQSNQPQHF
>-|TRBV5-1|TRBJ2-7
CASSGRDGKQYF
>many|TRBV20-1|TRBJ2-5
CSGDRGKTQYF
>-|TRBV6-1|TRBJ2-1
CASSVGTSLYNEQFF
>-|TRBV11-1|TRBJ1-1
CASRHRDRAMDTEAFF
>-|TRBV2|TRBJ1-1
CASIWQTQMNTEAFF
>few|TRBV7-4|TRBJ2-3
CASSLWRARGDTQYF
>few|TRBV11-2|TRBJ2-1
CASSVSGTVNNEQFF
>-|TRBV20-1|TRBJ2-5
CSALNMGETQYF
>few|TRBV25-1|TRBJ1-2
CASSERTANYGYTF
>many|TRBV10-3|TRBJ2-7
CAISATDLSYEQYF
>few|TRBV12-3/TRBV12-4|TRBJ1-2
CASSPKPRGRNYGYTF
>many|TRBV29-1|TRBJ1-1
CSVPPGTGNTEAFF
>many|TRBV9|TRBJ1-6
CASSAGARNSPLHF
>-|TRBV19|TRBJ2-7
CASSILTGTGVHEQYF
>many|TRBV4-2|TRBJ1-2
CASSQESSGRSYGYTF
>many|TRBV24-1|TRBJ2-3
CATSPGARTDTQYF
>many|TRBV15|TRBJ2-3
CATSARSGVTSDTQYF